This T cell receptor beta chain came from a study of T cells after yellow fever vaccination. Study overall: Fractions low in cell number were prepared with SMART-Seq v4 Ultra Low Input. General study findings and limits: Although the secondary response was weaker, it peaked faster, at day 5 versus 15. One caveat is that FACS-sorted repertoires could contain abundant clonotypes contaminating from the bulk population.

The CDR3 has 16 amino acids. Trimming stripped 4 bases from V and 2 bases from J, with 14 bases between. CDR1 LGHNA and CDR2 YNFKEQ come from the germline V gene. With respect to this clonotype: Its antigen is not identified.

Conversion of TCR transcripts into cDNA relied on 5'RACE template switching, which added a universal primer site and UMIs. A single record per CDR3 protein comes from TCRdb applying MiXCR to the 5' RACE reads. Of 120,000 or so distinct CDR3 sequences in the sample, about 8.2% were seen once. The chain combines TRBV4-2 with TRBJ2-2; TRBD1 is a possible D gene (6 bases). This receptor was identified in a man aged 18 to 35 who received the YFV17D yellow fever vaccine. Sequenced here: CD8+ T cells sorted from PBMCs, sampled on the day of the yellow fever booster vaccination. For the CDR3, the DNA is TGTGCCAGCAGCCGCCCTGGGGGCCAAAACACCGGGGAGCTGTTTTTT. It is translated as CASSRPGGQNTGELFF.